Listed below are T cell receptor beta chains from one sample, sequenced in a study of blood T cell repertoires in COVID-19. The protocol was immunoSEQ multiplex PCR, while the TCRdb copy is restricted to in-frame clones and leaves out a portion. This table holds fewer than 300,000 clones, approximately 91% found once. The source material was peripheral blood. The receptor source for this set is a person between 18 and 30 years old with COVID-19, enrolled during active disease. The CDR3 runs from the conserved cysteine through the conserved F or W. A D gene is named only where the DNA matches it firmly. Clone size is not always given. Where it is, it says once, few, many or a class for expanded clones.

j_call,clone_size,d_call,v_call,cdr3_aa,cdr3_nt
TRBJ2-5,once,TRBD2,TRBV4-1,CASSQETDGRPETQYF,TGCGCCAGCAGCCAAGAGACGGACGGGAGGCCAGAGACCCAGTACTTC
TRBJ2-7,once,-,TRBV9,CASSPREQRREQYF,TGTGCCAGCAGCCCCCGGGAGCAACGGCGCGAGCAGTACTTC
TRBJ1-1,-,TRBD1,TRBV6-6,CASRPTGTGGLTEAFF,TGTGCCAGCAGGCCGACGGGGACAGGGGGCTTGACTGAAGCTTTCTTT
TRBJ2-3,-,TRBD2,TRBV11-2,CASSLGVAGGPYTQYF,TGTGCCAGCAGCTTAGGGGTAGCGGGAGGGCCTTATACGCAGTATTTT
TRBJ1-5,-,TRBD1,TRBV7-9,CASSDRQGADSNQPQHF,TGTGCCAGCAGCGACCGACAGGGGGCCGACAGCAATCAGCCCCAGCATTTT
TRBJ1-1,-,-,TRBV6-5,CATQPGLGNTEAFF,TGTGCCACCCAGCCGGGACTTGGGAACACTGAAGCTTTCTTT
TRBJ2-1,-,TRBD2,TRBV11-2,CASSSSGRPGEQFF,TGTGCCAGCAGCTCTAGCGGGAGGCCCGGTGAGCAGTTCTTC
TRBJ2-1,-,-,TRBV24-1,CATSDPSAPSSYNEQFF,TGTGCCACCAGTGATCCCTCTGCCCCGAGCTCCTACAATGAGCAGTTCTTC
TRBJ2-1,-,TRBD2,TRBV7-9,CASSYGLAGPNEQFF,TGTGCCAGCAGCTACGGACTAGCGGGACCCAATGAGCAGTTCTTC
TRBJ1-2,once,TRBD1,TRBV7-9,CASSFGQGKVGYGYTF,TGTGCCAGCAGCTTCGGACAGGGGAAGGTTGGCTATGGCTACACCTTC
TRBJ1-6,-,-,TRBV9,CASSVGGQSSYNSPLHF,TGTGCCAGCAGCGTAGGTGGGCAGAGCTCCTATAATTCACCCCTCCACTTT
TRBJ1-4,-,TRBD1,TRBV6-5,CASSFGQGYEKLFF,TGTGCCAGCAGCTTCGGACAGGGCTATGAAAAACTGTTTTTT
TRBJ2-3,once,TRBD2,TRBV7-2,CARPSGSYRADTDTQYF,TGTGCCCGGCCTAGCGGGAGTTATAGAGCAGACACAGATACGCAGTATTTT
TRBJ1-2,-,TRBD1,TRBV27,CASNPAGGSHGYTF,TGTGCCAGCAACCCAGCAGGGGGAAGTCATGGCTACACCTTC
TRBJ1-2,once,TRBD1,TRBV19,CASSSLPGQNYGYTF,TGTGCCAGTAGTTCTCTGCCGGGACAGAACTATGGCTACACCTTC
TRBJ2-1,-,TRBD1,TRBV7-9,CASSSTGGREQFF,TGTGCCAGCAGCTCGACAGGGGGAAGGGAGCAGTTCTTC
TRBJ2-7,-,TRBD1,TRBV19,CASSPGQHEQYF,TGTGCCAGTAGTCCGGGACAGCACGAGCAGTACTTC
TRBJ2-2,-,TRBD2,TRBV5-1,CASSLVGGSIAGELFF,TGCGCCAGCAGCTTGGTCGGCGGGAGTATAGCCGGGGAGCTGTTTTTT